This T cell receptor beta chain was profiled in a study of blood T cell repertoires in COVID-19. Looking at the study overall: Acute and convalescent COVID-19 specimens originated in the United States, Italy and Spain. T cells, B-cell-depleted T cells, or PBMCs provided the cDNA or gDNA that served as material.

Per the germline V gene, CDR1 is ENHRY and CDR2 is SYGVKD. The V end lost 6 bases, the J end lost 0 bases, and 16 bases lay between the germline ends. This CDR3 is 16 amino acids long. Original methodology: Estimation of nucleated cell counts was performed using reference gene primer amplification. Produced via immunoSEQ multiplex PCR; TCRdb's table is partial and in-frame only. V and J calls plus clone size are reproduced from that table; the DNA served to infer D and trimming. The data hold approximately 340,000 clones, with around 80% observed a single time. The sequencing input was peripheral blood. J is TRBJ2-3 and V is TRBV10-3; the D gene is possibly TRBD2 (6 bases). This TCR was recovered from a man aged 25 to 45 with active or convalescent COVID-19. In nucleotides, the CDR3 is TGTGCCATCAGCTCTATAGCGGAAACTAGCACAGATACGCAGTATTTT. Translated, it gives CAISSIAETSTDTQYF.